The 15 T cell receptor beta chains in this list originate from one sample, sequenced in a study of blood T cell repertoires in COVID-19. Clones were sequenced by immunoSEQ multiplex PCR, and TCRdb holds only the in-frame ones, with some missing. The table has fewer than 300,000 clones, roughly 86% seen once. The sequenced sample consisted of peripheral blood. Source of these receptors: a middle-aged man who had recovered from COVID-19.

This chain connects TRBV7-2 to TRBJ1-2, with a tentative D call TRBD1 (5 bases). The CDR3 is 14 residues long. Trimming left V 5 bases short and J 4 bases short, with 14 bases between. Germline CDR1 reads SGHTA; CDR2 reads FQGNSA. The DNA of the CDR3 is TGTGCCAGCAGCCGCTCGAGGGGAGGCTATGGCTACACCTTC. Translation gives CASSRSRGGYGYTF.

The chain is built from TRBV6-5 and TRBJ2-7; 11 bases are shared with TRBD1. The V segment lost 4 bases and the J segment 2 bases; nucleotides outside the gene matches: 4. The germline CDR1 and CDR2 sequences are MNHEY and SVGAGI. The CDR3 consists of 15 residues. The CDR3 spells CASSSGQGAPYEQYF. The CDR3 bases are TGTGCCAGCAGTTCAGGACAGGGGGCTCCCTACGAGCAGTACTTC.

The CDR3 nucleotides read TGTGCTAGTGGTTTGGCCCGGCCAACCGGGACTAGCGGGAGTGAGCAGTTCTTC. Protein sequence: CASGLARPTGTSGSEQFF. The J gene is TRBJ2-1, the V gene TRBV12-5; 14 bases fit TRBD2. The CDR3 spans 18 residues. Germline V lookup: CDR1 LGHNT, CDR2 FRNRAP. V was pared by 1 base and J by 9 bases, with 11 bases of the junction left unmatched.

The genes are TRBV7-2 and TRBJ1-4; no clear D. V shed 1 base and J shed 3 bases, with 9 bases lying between them. CDR3 size: 15 residues. Germline loops: CDR1 SGHTA, CDR2 FQGNSA. CDR3 region: CASSLVRVANEKLFF. In nucleotides, the CDR3 is TGTGCCAGCAGCTTAGTGCGGGTAGCTAATGAAAAACTGTTTTTT.

J is TRBJ1-1 and V is TRBV15; 8 positions match TRBD1. Germline loops: CDR1 LNHNV, CDR2 YYDKDF (reference sequence). The length of the CDR3 is 15 residues. V trimming: 5 bases; J trimming: 2 bases; junction bases outside the gene matches: 7. The CDR3 DNA reads TGTGCCACCAGCCGTGGACAGGGCCGAAACACTGAAGCTTTCTTT. Translated, it gives CATSRGQGRNTEAFF.

The chain is built from TRBV7-2 and TRBJ2-3, with 7 bases that match TRBD2. Germline V gene sequence: CDR1 SGHTA, CDR2 FQGNSA. V lost 2 bases, J lost 1 base, and 6 bases stayed unmatched. This CDR3 spans 16 amino acids. CDR3 sequence (DNA): TGTGCCAGCAGCTTACAGGGAGGGTCGGGCACAGATACGCAGTATTTT. Its protein product is CASSLQGGSGTDTQYF.

This clone was counted a single time. The rearrangement links TRBV7-6 to TRBJ2-1, with 13 bases matching TRBD2. CDR3 size: 18 residues. CDR1 and CDR2 from the germline V gene are SGHVS and FNYEAQ. The J segment lost 4 bases and the V segment lost 2 bases, leaving 8 bases of the junction unmatched. CDR3 in DNA: TGTGCCAGCAGCTTATTAACCGGGACTAGCGGGATTTACAATGAGCAGTTCTTC. Translating it yields CASSLLTGTSGIYNEQFF. The whole variable domain, remainder taken from reference TRBV7-6 and TRBJ2-1, is GAGVSQSPRYKVTKRGQDVALRCDPISGHVSLYWYRQALGQGPEFLTYFNYEAQQDKSGLPNDRFSAERPEGSISTLTIQRTEQRDSAMYRCASSLLTGTSGIYNEQFFGPGTRLTVL.

The chain employs TRBV5-5 and TRBJ1-6; D call uncertain. The CDR3 contains 14 residues. In germline, CDR1 is SGHKS, CDR2 YYEKEE (reference sequence). V was trimmed by 0 bases and J by 10 bases, leaving 11 bases between them. The CDR3 here is CASSLEPNGSPLHF. DNA of the CDR3: TGTGCCAGCAGCTTGGAACCTAACGGGTCACCCCTCCACTTT.

This clone showed up just once. The gene calls are TRBV12-3 or TRBV12-4 and TRBJ2-3; 7 nucleotides line up with TRBD1. Germline trimming cut 5 bases from V and 6 bases from J; bases unmatched to any gene: 5. This CDR3 has 13 residues. The CDR3 spells CASSTRTGDTQYF. CDR3 nucleotides: TGTGCCAGCAGTACACGGACAGGTGATACGCAGTATTTT.

This rearrangement joins TRBV6-2 or TRBV6-3 to TRBJ2-7, with TRBD2 matching over 10 bases. J gave up 5 bases and V 6 bases, and 13 bases lay outside the gene matches. Germline values: CDR1 MNHEY, CDR2 SVGEGT. The CDR3 extends over 16 amino acids. CDR3 residues: CASSPPSSGRANEQYF. The CDR3 DNA reads TGTGCCAGCAGCCCTCCGAGCAGCGGGAGGGCCAACGAGCAGTACTTC.

The chain employs TRBV6-4 and TRBJ1-4; the D is unclear. Germline CDR1 reads MRHNA; CDR2 reads SNTAGT. The CDR3 extends over 13 amino acids. Trimming pared 6 bases from V and 8 bases from J, leaving 13 bases between. As DNA, the CDR3 is TGTGCCAGCAGCGAAGAGGGAGGCGAAAAACTGTTTTTT. Protein: CASSEEGGEKLFF.

V is TRBV11-3 and J is TRBJ2-7; 10 bases fit TRBD2. With V trimmed by 3 bases and J by 2 bases, 10 bases remained unmatched. Looked up from germline, CDR1 is SGHNT and CDR2 is YENEEA. The CDR3 has 17 amino acids. The CDR3 sequence: CASSFQGKAGGPYEQYF. The DNA for the CDR3 is TGTGCCAGCAGCTTCCAGGGGAAAGCGGGAGGGCCCTACGAGCAGTACTTC.

The chain combines TRBV6-5 with TRBJ1-2, with no clear D. Trimming removed 0 bases from V and 8 bases from J, with 10 bases in between. Looked up from germline, CDR1 is MNHEY and CDR2 is SVGAGI. The CDR3 extends over 13 amino acids. In DNA, the CDR3 is TGTGCCAGCAGTTACTCGAGAGGAGGGGGCTACACCTTC. This gives the protein CASSYSRGGGYTF.

V is TRBV21-1 and J is TRBJ2-7; TRBD1, the table's D call, was not compared with the DNA. TRBV21-1 is a listed pseudogene. CDR3 length equals 14 residues. CDR3 amino acids: CASSNPNRSYEQYF. CDR3 DNA: TGTGCCAGCAGCAACCCCAACAGAAGTTACGAGCAGTACTTC.

V usage is TRBV6-2 or TRBV6-3 and J usage is TRBJ2-3; 9 bases are shared with TRBD2. The V gene's germline CDR1 is MNHEY and CDR2 SVGEGT. The CDR3 consists of 15 residues. Trimming removed 6 bases from V and 2 bases from J; junction bases left unmatched: 6. DNA of the CDR3: TGTGCCAGCAGCCCCTCTAGCGGGGTCACAGATACGCAGTATTTT. Translation: CASSPSSGVTDTQYF.